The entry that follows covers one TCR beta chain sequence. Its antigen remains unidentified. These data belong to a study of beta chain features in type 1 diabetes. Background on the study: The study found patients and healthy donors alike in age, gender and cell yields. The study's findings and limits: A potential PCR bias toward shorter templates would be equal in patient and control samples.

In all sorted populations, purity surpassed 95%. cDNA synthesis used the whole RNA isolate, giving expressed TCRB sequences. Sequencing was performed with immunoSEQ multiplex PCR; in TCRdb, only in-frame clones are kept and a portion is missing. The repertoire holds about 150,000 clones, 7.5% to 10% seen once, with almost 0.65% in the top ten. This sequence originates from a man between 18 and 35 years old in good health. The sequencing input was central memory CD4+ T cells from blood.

The CDR3 spells CASSLTGTHTGELFF. The CDR3 region has the DNA TGTGCCAGCAGCTTGACAGGGACCCACACCGGGGAGCTGTTTTTT. The chain links TRBV5-4 to TRBJ2-2; D might be TRBD1 (6 bases). Deletions cut 1 base from V and 3 bases from J, with 10 bases between. Germline-derived CDR1 and CDR2 are SGHNT and YYREEE (reference sequence). The CDR3 is 15 amino acids.